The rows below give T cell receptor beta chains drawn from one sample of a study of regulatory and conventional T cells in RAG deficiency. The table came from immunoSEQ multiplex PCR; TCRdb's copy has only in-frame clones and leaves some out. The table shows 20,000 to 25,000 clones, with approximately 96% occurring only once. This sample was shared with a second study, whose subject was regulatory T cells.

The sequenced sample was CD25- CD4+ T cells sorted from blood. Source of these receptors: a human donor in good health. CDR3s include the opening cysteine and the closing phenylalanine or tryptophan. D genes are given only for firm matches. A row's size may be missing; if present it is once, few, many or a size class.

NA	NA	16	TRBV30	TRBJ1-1	TGTGCCTGGAGTGTACTATTGGCGGGCCCGGGCACTGAAGCTTTCTTT	CAWSVLLAGPGTEAFF
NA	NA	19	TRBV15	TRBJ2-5	TGTGCCACCAGCAGAGAAAGGGGGGGGGCTAGCGGTAACCAAGAGACCCAGTACTTC	CATSRERGGASGNQETQYF
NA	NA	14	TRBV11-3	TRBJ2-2	TGTGCCAGCAGCTTACGGGCGGGCACCGGGGAGCTGTTTTTT	CASSLRAGTGELFF
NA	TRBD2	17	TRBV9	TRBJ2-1	TGTGCCAGCAGCGTAGCCGTAGCGGGGGGGCCCTACAATGAGCAGTTCTTC	CASSVAVAGGPYNEQFF
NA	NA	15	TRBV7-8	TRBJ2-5	TGTGCCAGCGTCCCCCCTAACAGCCTGCCAGAGACCCAGTACTTC	CASVPPNSLPETQYF
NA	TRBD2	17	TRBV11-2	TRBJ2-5	TGTGCCAGCAGCCCAGGGACTAGCGGGGGGGCGTGGGAGACCCAGTACTTC	CASSPGTSGGAWETQYF
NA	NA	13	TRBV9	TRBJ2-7	TGTGCCAGCAGCGTAGCACAGGGTGGCGAGCAGTACTTC	CASSVAQGGEQYF
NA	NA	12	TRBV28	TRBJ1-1	TGTGCCAGCAGTTTAACAGGGAATGAAGCTTTCTTT	CASSLTGNEAFF
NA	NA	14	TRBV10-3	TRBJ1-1	TGTGCCATCAGTGAGGGAGAGAACAACCCTGAAGCTTTCTTT	CAISEGENNPEAFF
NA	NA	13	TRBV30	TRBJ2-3	TGTGCCTGGAGCGGGGGAGTCACAGATACGCAGTATTTT	CAWSGGVTDTQYF
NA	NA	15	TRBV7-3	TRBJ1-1	TGTGCCAGCAGCTCGATGGGAGAATGGAACACTGAAGCTTTCTTT	CASSSMGEWNTEAFF
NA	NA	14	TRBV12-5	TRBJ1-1	TGTGCTAGTGGTTTCGGGCAGGCTGAGGGTGAAGCTTTCTTT	CASGFGQAEGEAFF
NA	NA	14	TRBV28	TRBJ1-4	TGTGCCAGCAGCCGACCCACGGGTAATGAAAAACTGTTTTTT	CASSRPTGNEKLFF
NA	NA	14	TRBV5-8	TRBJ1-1	TGTGCCAGCACCTGGGGGTTAGCGGACACTGAAGCTTTCTTT	CASTWGLADTEAFF
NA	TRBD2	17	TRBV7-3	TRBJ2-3	TGTGCCAGCAGCTTAAATCCTACAAGCGGGGGGGCGGATACGCAGTATTTT	CASSLNPTSGGADTQYF
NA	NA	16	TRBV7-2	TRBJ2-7	TGTGCCAGCAGCTTAGACCCTCCAGGCTCGACCTACGAGCAGTACTTC	CASSLDPPGSTYEQYF
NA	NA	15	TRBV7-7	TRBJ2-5	TGTGCCAGCAGCTTAGCGTTCGGGTTATTGGAGACCCAGTACTTC	CASSLAFGLLETQYF
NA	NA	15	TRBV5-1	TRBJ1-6	TGCGCCAGCAGCTATGACAGAACAATTAATTCACCCCTCCACTTT	CASSYDRTINSPLHF
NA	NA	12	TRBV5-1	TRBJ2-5	TGCGCCAGCAGCTTCTCAGAAAAGACCCAGTACTTC	CASSFSEKTQYF
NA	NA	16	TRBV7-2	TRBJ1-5	TGTGCCAGCAGCCTGGGGACAATCTATAGCAATCAGCCCCAGCATTTT	CASSLGTIYSNQPQHF
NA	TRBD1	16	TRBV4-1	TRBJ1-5	TGCGCCAGCAGCCAAGCGAGGGACAGAGACCGAGCGCCCCAGCATTTT	CASSQARDRDRAPQHF
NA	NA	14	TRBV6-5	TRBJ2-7	TGTGCCAGCAGTTCTGCGGGAACAAGCTACGAGCAGTACTTC	CASSSAGTSYEQYF
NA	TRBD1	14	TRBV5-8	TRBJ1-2	TGTGCCAGCAGCTTGGACAGGGGTAACTATGGCTACACCTTC	CASSLDRGNYGYTF
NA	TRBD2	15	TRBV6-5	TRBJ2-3	TGTGCCAGCAGCGAGGGACTAGCGGGGGCGGATACGCAGTATTTT	CASSEGLAGADTQYF
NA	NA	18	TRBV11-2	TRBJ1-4	TGTGCCAGCAGCCCACAAAGACTCGCCCAGGGGCAAAGCGGAAAACTGTTTTTT	CASSPQRLAQGQSGKLFF
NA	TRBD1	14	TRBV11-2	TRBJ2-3	TGTGCCAGTACTCAAGGGACAGGGCCAGATACGCAGTATTTT	CASTQGTGPDTQYF
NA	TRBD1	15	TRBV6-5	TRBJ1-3	TGTGCCAGCAGTAGACAGGGAACCTCTGGAAACACCATATATTTT	CASSRQGTSGNTIYF
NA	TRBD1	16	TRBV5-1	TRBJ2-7	TGCGCCAGCAGTCCAATCCCGGGACAGGGTCTCTACGAGCAGTACTTC	CASSPIPGQGLYEQYF
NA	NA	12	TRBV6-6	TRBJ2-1	TGTGCCAGCAGTACCATGAACTATGAGCAGTTCTTC	CASSTMNYEQFF
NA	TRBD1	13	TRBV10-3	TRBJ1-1	TGTGCCATCAGTACCAGCAGGGGGACTGAAGCTTTCTTT	CAISTSRGTEAFF
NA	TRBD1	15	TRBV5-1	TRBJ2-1	TGCGCCAGCAGCTTGGCCGGGACAGACTACAATGAGCAGTTCTTC	CASSLAGTDYNEQFF
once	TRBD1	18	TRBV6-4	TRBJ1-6	TGTGCCCGCAGTGACCCAATTTCCGACAGGGGCTATAATTCACCCCTCCACTTT	CARSDPISDRGYNSPLHF
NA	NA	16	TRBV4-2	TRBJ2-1	TGTGCCAGCAGCACCCCCCGGGACACGTCCTACAATGAGCAGTTCTTC	CASSTPRDTSYNEQFF
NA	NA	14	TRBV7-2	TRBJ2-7	TGTGCCAGCAGCTTTGAGGGCTGGGTTTACGAGCAGTACTTC	CASSFEGWVYEQYF
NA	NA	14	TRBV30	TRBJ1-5	TGTGCCTGGAGCCCCGGGTCGGTTAATCAGCCCCAGCATTTT	CAWSPGSVNQPQHF
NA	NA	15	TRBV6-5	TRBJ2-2	TGTGCCAGCAGGCGGACGACTAGGGCCACCGGGGAGCTGTTTTTT	CASRRTTRATGELFF
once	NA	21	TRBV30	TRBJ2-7	TGTGCCTGGAGTCGCCCCCCCTCCCCAGGCCCCGGGACACAGAAACCCTACGAGCAGTACTTC	CAWSRPPSPGPGTQKPYEQYF
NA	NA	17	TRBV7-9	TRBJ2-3	TGTGCCAGCAGCTTCCCGGTGGGACTGCAGGGCACAGATACGCAGTATTTT	CASSFPVGLQGTDTQYF
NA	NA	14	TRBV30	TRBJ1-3	TGTGCCTGGAGTCTCCGCGGGGTAGGAAACACCATATATTTT	CAWSLRGVGNTIYF
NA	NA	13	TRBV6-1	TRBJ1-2	TGTGCCAGCAGTGAACGGGAGGGCTATGGCTACACCTTC	CASSEREGYGYTF
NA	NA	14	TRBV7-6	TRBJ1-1	TGTGCCAGCAGCTATCGGGGGGGTGACACTGAAGCTTTCTTT	CASSYRGGDTEAFF
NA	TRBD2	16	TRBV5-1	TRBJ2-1	TGCGCCAGCAGCTTGGTGCTAGCGGGTAGCTACAATGAGCAGTTCTTC	CASSLVLAGSYNEQFF
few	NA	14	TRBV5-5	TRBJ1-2	TGTGCCAGCAGCTTGAATGAGGGAGATGATGGCTACACCTTC	CASSLNEGDDGYTF
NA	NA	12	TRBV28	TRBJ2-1	TGTGCCAGCATGCTAGCCCAAGGGGAGCAGTTCTTC	CASMLAQGEQFF